The clone carrying this T cell receptor beta chain was seen more than once but under ten times. Its antigen is unidentified. TCRdb reprocessed the reads via MiXCR and lists one record per CDR3 protein. The sample has about 69,000 distinct CDR3 sequences, around 27% seen once. The data were obtained in a study of T cell repertoires in cytomegalovirus infection. Here the sequenced sample was CD8+ T cells from cultured PBMCs, taken from culture after CMV antigen stimulation. The TCR comes from a human donor in good health (CMV status not recorded). Some clones in this sample may be carry-over from other donors' samples.

The CDR3 coding sequence is TGTGCCAGCAGCTCCGGACAGGGTGGCTTCTACGAGCAGTACTTC. Translated, it gives CASSSGQGGFYEQYF. The chain uses TRBV7-6 and TRBJ2-7; 8 bases are shared with TRBD1. This CDR3 region has 15 residues. Germline V gives CDR1 SGHVS, CDR2 FNYEAQ. With V trimmed by 4 bases and J by 3 bases, 8 bases remained unmatched.